This is a list of T cell receptor beta chains from one sample in a study of OX40 agonist ivuxolimab in advanced cancers. Method: immunoSEQ multiplex PCR; TCRdb's copy keeps in-frame clones and lacks some. Counted here are roughly 50,000 clones, about 87% occurring once; the ten biggest clones make up more than 0.35%. Sequences were derived from CD4+ or CD8+ T cells sorted from blood, sampled in a trial of the OX40 agonist ivuxolimab. The receptors here all came from an adult with an advanced solid tumor such as melanoma, head and neck, liver or kidney cancer. Each CDR3 is given with its conserved first and last residue. A D gene is named only where the DNA matches it firmly. Some rows have no size entry. The others give once, few or many, or a class for an expanded clone.

cdr3_length d_call j_call v_call clone_size cdr3_nt cdr3_aa
15 NA TRBJ2-7 TRBV4-3 NA TGCGCCAGCAGCCAAGTGGTCAGGGGGGACTACGAGCAGTACTTC CASSQVVRGDYEQYF
10 NA TRBJ2-7 TRBV20-1 NA TGCAGTGCGAGGGACTACGAGCAGTACTTC CSARDYEQYF
13 NA TRBJ2-1 TRBV7-8 NA TGTGCCAGCAGCTTCCCACTGTACAATGAGCAGTTCTTC CASSFPLYNEQFF
14 TRBD2 TRBJ2-7 TRBV2 once TGTGCCAGCAGAGGACTAGCGGAACCGGACGAGCAGTACTTC CASRGLAEPDEQYF
15 NA TRBJ2-6 TRBV2 NA TGTGCCAGCACTTTTACAGGGTCTGGGGCCAACGTCCTGACTTTC CASTFTGSGANVLTF
13 NA TRBJ1-2 TRBV7-9 NA TGTGCCAGCAGCTTGGGGGGCTCCTATGGCTACACCTTC CASSLGGSYGYTF
15 TRBD2 TRBJ2-7 TRBV11-3 NA TGTGCCAGCAGTATAGGGTGGGAGGGCCTCAACGAGCAGTACTTC CASSIGWEGLNEQYF
15 NA TRBJ2-1 TRBV19 NA TGTGCCAGTAGTATTGGGACTTCCCTACCCAATGAGCAGTTCTTC CASSIGTSLPNEQFF
14 TRBD1 TRBJ1-4 TRBV5-1 NA TGCGCCAGCAGCTTGGGAGAGGGGGCGGAAAAACTGTTTTTT CASSLGEGAEKLFF
15 TRBD2 TRBJ2-7 TRBV2 NA TGTGCCAGCAGCGACGGACTAGCGGGAGTCAACGAGCAGTACTTC CASSDGLAGVNEQYF
14 NA TRBJ2-3 TRBV7-3 NA TGTGCCAGCAGCTTATCAAGGTCGGCAGATACGCAGTATTTT CASSLSRSADTQYF
15 NA TRBJ2-3 TRBV7-2 NA TGTGCCAGCAGCTTAGCCCTAGCGAGGACAGATACGCAGTATTTT CASSLALARTDTQYF
15 NA TRBJ1-3 TRBV7-9 NA TGTGCCAGCAGCTCTGCCGGGACCTCTGGAAACACCATATATTTT CASSSAGTSGNTIYF
13 NA TRBJ1-1 TRBV7-2 NA TGTGCCAGCACCCTAGACTCGGTTGTAGGAGCTTTCTTT CASTLDSVVGAFF
15 NA TRBJ2-5 TRBV9 NA TGTGCCAGCAGCGCCGTGAGCGGAATCCAAGAGACCCAGTACTTC CASSAVSGIQETQYF
15 TRBD1 TRBJ1-2 TRBV9 NA TGTGCCAGCAGCCCGCGGACAGGGTCTAACTATGGCTACACCTTC CASSPRTGSNYGYTF
15 NA TRBJ1-1 TRBV5-1 NA TGCGCCAGCAGCTTAGAGACAGAGATAAACACTGAAGCTTTCTTT CASSLETEINTEAFF
16 TRBD2 TRBJ2-3 TRBV7-6 NA TGTGCCAGCAGCTTAGCTAGCGGGAGGAGCACAGATACGCAGTATTTT CASSLASGRSTDTQYF
14 NA TRBJ1-4 TRBV2 NA TGTGCCAGCAGTGGGCTCGGCACGGGGGAAAAACTGTTTTTT CASSGLGTGEKLFF
17 TRBD2 TRBJ2-1 TRBV5-1 NA TGCGCCAGCGGAACTAGCGGGGGATTCAAGACCTACAATGAGCAGTTCTTC CASGTSGGFKTYNEQFF
15 TRBD2 TRBJ2-2 TRBV27 NA TGTGCCAGCAGAGGGGTAGCGGGGGGGACCGGGGAGCTGTTTTTT CASRGVAGGTGELFF
14 TRBD1 TRBJ1-5 TRBV9 NA TGTGCCAGCAGCGGGGGACAGGGACCTCAGCCCCAGCATTTT CASSGGQGPQPQHF
16 TRBD1 TRBJ2-7 TRBV4-1 NA TGCGCCAGCAGCCAAGATCCGGGACAGCGTTCCTACGAGCAGTACTTC CASSQDPGQRSYEQYF
13 NA TRBJ1-1 TRBV5-1 NA TGCGCCAGCAGCGTGACAGAAGGAGGTGGAGCTTTCTTT CASSVTEGGGAFF
15 TRBD1 TRBJ1-5 TRBV7-2 few TGTGCCAGCAGCTTAAGTGGGGTCAGGGGGGAGCCCCAGCATTTT CASSLSGVRGEPQHF
16 NA TRBJ2-2 TRBV11-2 NA TGTGCCAGCAGCCAAGGGTCGGCGGTTAACACCGGGGAGCTGTTTTTT CASSQGSAVNTGELFF
14 TRBD1 TRBJ1-2 TRBV7-8 NA TGTGCCAGCACGCAGGGGGCGGAGTACTATGGCTACACCTTC CASTQGAEYYGYTF
14 TRBD2 TRBJ2-3 TRBV10-2 NA TGCGCCAGCAAAAGCGGGGATTACACAGATACGCAGTATTTT CASKSGDYTDTQYF
15 NA TRBJ2-7 TRBV18 NA TGTGCCAGCTCACCACCTGGTCTCGGCCGGGCGGGGCAGTACTTC CASSPPGLGRAGQYF
12 NA TRBJ1-5 TRBV28 few TGTGCCAGCAGTAAAGCCAATCAGCCCCAGCATTTT CASSKANQPQHF
13 NA TRBJ1-1 TRBV6-5 NA TGTGCCAGCAGTTACGAGAAGAGGACTGAAGCTTTCTTT CASSYEKRTEAFF
13 TRBD2 TRBJ2-3 TRBV15 NA TGTGCCACCAGTAGCGGGAGTGAATATACGCAGTATTTT CATSSGSEYTQYF
16 NA TRBJ2-3 TRBV30 NA TGTGCCTGGAGCCCACTAAGGGGGGCTAGCACAGATACGCAGTATTTT CAWSPLRGASTDTQYF
14 NA TRBJ2-5 TRBV5-5 NA TGTGCCAGCAGCTTATCAGGGTGGAAAGAGACCCAGTACTTC CASSLSGWKETQYF
11 NA TRBJ1-5 TRBV30 NA TGTGCCTGGAGAGGGACGGGGCCCCAGCATTTT CAWRGTGPQHF
13 NA TRBJ2-7 TRBV7-9 NA TGTGCCAGCAGCTTAGATAGAGCCTACGAGCAGTACTTC CASSLDRAYEQYF
17 TRBD1 TRBJ1-2 TRBV4-3 NA TGCGCCAGCAGCCAAGATTTCGGGGACAGCCGATTATATGGCTACACCTTC CASSQDFGDSRLYGYTF